Listed here is a single TCR beta chain. Its antigen target is currently unknown. No base quality values were provided; no much bigger clone lies one nucleotide off. The data are from a study of T cell changes during pregnancy in multiple sclerosis (dated by TCRdb to between 2018 and 2020). A note on the overall study: The study examined how the T cell repertoire changed over the course of pregnancy in women with multiple sclerosis.

The CDR3 runs 12 amino acids, cysteine and phenylalanine included. The sequence is cut down to CDR3 DNA, 36 bases in frame from base 1. For CDR1 and CDR2, the germline V gene lists MNHNS and SASEGT. V is shortened by 7 bases, J by 9 bases, and the region joining them spans 13 bases. Receptors were amplified or captured by the immunoSEQ multiplex PCR assay. TCRdb obtained this table from immuneACCESS and retained in-frame rearrangements with V and J assigned. These tables miss some clones; where compared with another copy, unresolved V genes account for less than half of the shortfall, and the remainder is unexplained. The sample table records about 52,000 clones; around 92% of these occur just once. The ten largest clones add up to around 0.73% of the sample.

The input for sequencing was CD4+ T cells from peripheral blood mononuclear cells, taken in the third trimester of pregnancy. The clonotype comes from a female donor with multiple sclerosis, enrolled in a pregnancy study. In this chain, TRBV6-1 is recombined with TRBJ1-5, with the D segment identity uncertain. The DNA reads TGTGCCAGCATGCGGCTCACGGGGCCCCAGCATTTT. This sequence encodes CASMRLTGPQHF.